This T cell receptor beta chain was recovered during a study of post-analysis software for immune sequencing data. This CDR3 has 21 residues. Trimming removed 0 bases from V and 5 bases from J, with 30 bases in between. CDR1 is MNHEY, CDR2 SVGAGI, per germline. The TCR beta cDNA libraries carried unique molecular identifiers. TCRdb fed the PCR reads into MiXCR, producing one record per CDR3 protein. The sample records 450,000 to 650,000 distinct CDR3 sequences, roughly 40% being singletons. About this clonotype: Its antigen is unknown.

Study-wide findings and caveats: In patients, TRBV5-6, TRBV5-1 and TRBV20-1 belonged to four or five TRBV segments found more frequently than in controls.

The source is a girl between 5 and 17 years old with multiple sclerosis. What was sequenced was blood. This sequence joins TRBV6-5 and TRBJ2-3, with D maybe TRBD1 (6 bases). The DNA for the CDR3 is TGTGCCAGCAGTTACTCGAATCAAGCCCGAAATACAGGGTTGGTAATAGATACGCAGTATTTT. Its protein is CASSYSNQARNTGLVIDTQYF.